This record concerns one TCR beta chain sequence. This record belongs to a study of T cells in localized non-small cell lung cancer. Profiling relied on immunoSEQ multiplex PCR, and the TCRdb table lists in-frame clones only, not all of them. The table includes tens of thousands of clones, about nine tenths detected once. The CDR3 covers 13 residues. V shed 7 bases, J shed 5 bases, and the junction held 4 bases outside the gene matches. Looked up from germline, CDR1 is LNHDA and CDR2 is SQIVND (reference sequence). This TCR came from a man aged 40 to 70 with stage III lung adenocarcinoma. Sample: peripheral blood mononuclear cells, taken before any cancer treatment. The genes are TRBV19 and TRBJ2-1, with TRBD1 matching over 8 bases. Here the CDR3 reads CASKGQGDNEQFF. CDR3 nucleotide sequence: TGTGCCAGTAAAGGACAGGGAGACAATGAGCAGTTCTTC.